Each of the 4 T cell receptor beta chains below was sequenced from the same sample in a study of CD4 T cells in relation to SARS-CoV-2 and coronaviruses. The protocol was immunoSEQ multiplex PCR, while the TCRdb copy is restricted to in-frame clones and leaves out a portion. Among 25,000 to 35,000 clones listed, around 76% were seen once. Antigens for these TCRs are unknown. Sequenced: memory CD4+ T cells from PBMCs, cultured in vitro. The receptor set was obtained from an adult with COVID-19.

This clone has a handful of counts. V is TRBV7-9 and J is TRBJ1-4, with 9 bases that match TRBD1. The V segment lost 11 bases and the J segment 4 bases; nucleotides outside the gene matches: 2. Germline assignment: CDR1 SEHNR and CDR2 FQNEAQ (reference sequence). The CDR3 runs 12 residues. The CDR3 DNA follows: TGTGCCTCGACAGGGGGTAATGAAAAACTGTTTTTT. Amino acid sequence: CASTGGNEKLFF.

This chain uses TRBV27 with TRBJ2-1, with TRBD1 identical over 9 bases. CDR1 MNHEY and CDR2 SMNVEV come from the germline V gene (reference sequence). Germline trimming cut 5 bases from V and 7 bases from J; bases unmatched to any gene: 3. The CDR3 covers 13 residues. The CDR3 DNA sequence: TGTGCCAGCAGTGGGACAGGGATAAATGAGCAGTTCTTC. Translation: CASSGTGINEQFF.

The chain combines TRBV5-1 with TRBJ2-1; 11 bases align to TRBD2. The CDR3 is 16 residues long. The germline CDR1 and CDR2 sequences are SGHRS and YFSETQ. The J segment lost 9 bases and the V segment lost 4 bases, leaving 12 bases of the junction unmatched. The CDR3 DNA reads TGCGCCAGCAGCGATTCCGGGACTAGCGGAATGGGTGAGCAGTTCTTC. Its protein product is CASSDSGTSGMGEQFF.

This chain links TRBV19 with TRBJ2-7, with 8 positions matching TRBD2. The J segment lost 1 base and the V segment lost 5 bases, leaving 7 bases of the junction unmatched. The germline CDR1 and CDR2 sequences are LNHDA and SQIVND (reference sequence). The CDR3 spans 15 residues. CDR3 in amino acids: CASSPRLANSYEQYF. As DNA, the CDR3 is TGTGCCAGTAGTCCCCGACTAGCGAATTCCTACGAGCAGTACTTC.